This T cell receptor (beta chain) is drawn from a study of naive and memory T cell subsets. There are many counts of this clonotype. Its antigen remains unidentified. The length of the CDR3 is 13 residues. V was pared by 7 bases and J by 8 bases, with 17 bases between. Germline values: CDR1 SNHLY, CDR2 FYNNEI. The SP2 primer and nested alpha and beta constant region primers amplified ligated cDNA in four rounds. Blood and skin TCR RNA was reverse transcribed with alpha and beta constant primers. MiXCR was run by TCRdb on the UMI-ligation and nested PCR reads, yielding one entry per CDR3 protein. The sample shows over 13,000 distinct CDR3 sequences, around 5.5% of them seen only once. Treatment defined: skin biopsy from PPD injection site in Mantoux-positive individual. A UMI-containing oligonucleotide was joined by 3' ligation to the TCR cDNA template. Tuberculin skin test biopsies were taken where PPD was injected in Mantoux-positive people. Reverse transcription used DNase-treated unsorted total RNA, aiming for about 1 to 1000 ng.

Whole-study findings and limits: Tuberculin site TCR excess was interpreted as type IV hypersensitivity infiltration.

The chain is built from TRBV2 and TRBJ1-2; D is unclear. The sample here was skin, taken from a tuberculin skin test site. This receptor was identified in an adult in good health. CDR3 nucleotide sequence: TGTGCCAGCACCACCATGAGAGGGAAAGGCTACACCTTC. Protein product: CASTTMRGKGYTF.